This TCR beta chain was documented in a study of shared clonotypes between healthy human individuals. There are 13 residues in the CDR3. Germline V gene data show CDR1 as KGHSH and CDR2 as LQKENI. Comment on this clone: Its antigen is undetermined.

Samples left unsorted employed approximately 94 million PBMCs for genomic DNA. The study's findings and limits: It was expected that sequencing depth would affect clonotype sharing among donors.

On ten immunoSEQ deep assay plates, unsorted PBMC DNA was sequenced. TCRdb's copy holds only in-frame clones and misses some; the assay was immunoSEQ multiplex PCR. The sample lists around 450,000 clones; around 79% were seen once. The TCR sequence derives from a middle-aged woman in good health. Some clones in this sample may be carry-over from other donors' samples. Sequenced input: PBMCs. This chain connects TRBV18 to TRBJ2-5, with TRBD1 identical over 8 bases. The DNA matches TRBJ2-7 better at its end, which makes the J call doubtful. The CDR3 loop reads CASSPGTGGEQYF. The CDR3 DNA follows: TGTGCCAGCTCTCCCGGTACAGGGGGCGAGCAGTACTTC.